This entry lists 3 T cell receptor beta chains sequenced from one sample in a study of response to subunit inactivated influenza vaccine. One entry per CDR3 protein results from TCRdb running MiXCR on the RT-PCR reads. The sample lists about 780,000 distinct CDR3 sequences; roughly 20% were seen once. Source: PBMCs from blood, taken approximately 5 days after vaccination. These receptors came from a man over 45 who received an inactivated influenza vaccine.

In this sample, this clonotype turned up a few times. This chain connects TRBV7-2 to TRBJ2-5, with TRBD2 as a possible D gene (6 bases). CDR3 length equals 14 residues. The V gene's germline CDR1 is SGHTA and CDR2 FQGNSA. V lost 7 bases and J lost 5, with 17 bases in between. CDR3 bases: TGTGCCAGCACCCGAGGGAGGAATCAGGAGACCCAGTACTTC. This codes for CASTRGRNQETQYF.

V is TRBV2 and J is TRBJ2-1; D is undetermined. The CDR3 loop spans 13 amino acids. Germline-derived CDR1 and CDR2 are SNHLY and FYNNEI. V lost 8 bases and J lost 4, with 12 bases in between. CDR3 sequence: CASAFIGYNEQFF. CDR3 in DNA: TGTGCCAGCGCCTTCATCGGATACAATGAGCAGTTCTTC.

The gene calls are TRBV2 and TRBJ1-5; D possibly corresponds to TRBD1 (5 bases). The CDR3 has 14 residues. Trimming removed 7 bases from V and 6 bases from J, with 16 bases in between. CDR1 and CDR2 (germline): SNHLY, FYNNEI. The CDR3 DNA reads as TGTGCCAGCACCAGGGTGGGGGGTGGTCAGCCCCAGCATTTT. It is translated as CASTRVGGGQPQHF. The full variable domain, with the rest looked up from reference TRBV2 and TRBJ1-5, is EPEVTQTPSHQVTQMGQEVILRCVPISNHLYFYWYRQILGQKVEFLVSFYNNEISEKSEIFDDQFSVERPDGSNFTLKIRSTKLEDSAMYFCASTRVGGGQPQHFGDGTRLSIL.